This T cell receptor (beta chain) was recorded in a study of vaccination and CD4 T cells after COVID-19. Study-wide context: At a median around 100 days (range 35 to 161) after diagnosis, post-COVID samples were drawn.

Noted treatment: roughly nine-day PBMC culture with coronavirus spike peptide pools or control peptides (ViraFEST assay). As concerns this clonotype: Its antigen is not identified.

Study findings and constraints: Apart from involving relatively few convalescent patients, the work omitted early post-infection timepoints.

The Oncomine TCR Beta short-read assay sequenced DNA from cultured CD4+ T cells. One entry per CDR3 protein results from TCRdb running MiXCR on the PCR reads. The sample includes some 5,000 distinct CDR3 sequences, around 50% seen only once; the top ten take 25% to 35%. The CDR3 spans 14 residues. Trimming cost V 2 bases and J 9 bases, with 16 bases left between them. Specimen: CD4+ T cells from blood, cultured in vitro. The sequence derives from a human donor who had recovered from COVID-19. J is TRBJ1-2 and V is TRBV12-3 or TRBV12-4; D gene uncertain. CDR3 nucleotides: TGTGCCAGCAGTTTACGCCTGGGTTCCTTGAGCTACACCTTC. The encoded protein is CASSLRLGSLSYTF.